The clone carrying this T cell receptor beta chain was observed at least ten times. Its antigen is unknown. The data were taken from a study of T cells in Graves' hyperthyroidism and ophthalmopathy. Turning to the study itself: Peripheral blood draws took place at initial diagnosis, ahead of any treatment.

The CDR3 length is 16 residues. V gave up 6 bases and J gave up 4 bases, with 19 bases separating them. Germline V lookup: CDR1 MDHEN, CDR2 SYDVKM. What was amplified from RNA transcripts were TCR beta CDR3 regions. HTBI primers were employed in a first-round RT-PCR of the TCR CDR3. TCRdb redid the calling of the multiplex PCR reads with MiXCR, one entry per CDR3 protein. The data show 110,000 to 150,000 distinct CDR3 sequences, 22% seen once. Newly diagnosed hyperthyroidism, duration under 2 months, in patients aged 18 to 65. Broader study findings: With a median lead of around 5.9 months before onset, the model predicted ophthalmopathy. Classification by a 13 V-J model distinguished ophthalmopathy from stable hyperthyroidism.

Sequences were obtained from blood. This chain uses TRBV28 with TRBJ1-5; D is unresolved. This receptor was obtained from a woman aged 45 to 65 with Graves' hyperthyroidism that later progressed to Graves' ophthalmopathy. CDR3 sequence: CASRPPSVGPNQPQHF. The DNA of the CDR3 is TGTGCCAGCAGGCCACCGTCGGTGGGTCCAAATCAGCCCCAGCATTTT.